This T cell receptor beta chain came from a study of blood T cell repertoires in COVID-19. This CDR3 has 10 residues. V was pared by 11 bases and J by 4 bases, with 9 bases between. CDR1 MNHEY and CDR2 SVGAGI come from the germline V gene. Sequenced by immunoSEQ multiplex PCR; TCRdb stores in-frame clones only, minus some. The sample consists of roughly 150,000 clones, more than 75% of them appearing once. The specimen sequenced was peripheral blood. This sequence joins TRBV6-5 and TRBJ2-7, with a possible D match to TRBD1 (6 bases). The sequence was collected from a human donor in a cohort sampled during active COVID-19. CDR3: CASRGYEQYF. Here the CDR3 DNA reads TGTGCCTCGAGGGGGTACGAGCAGTACTTC.